The clone carrying this TCR beta chain has more than one count but fewer than ten. The antigen remains unidentified. This specimen comes from a study of blood T cells in healthy people across ages. It was with a sample-barcoded 5' primer and a J-beta primer mix that a second PCR of roughly 6 to 12 cycles was run. Unique molecular identifiers of 12 random nucleotides labeled each cDNA. TCRdb re-called the 5' RACE reads through MiXCR, storing one row per CDR3 protein. The sample lists 1.5 million or so distinct CDR3 sequences; 35% to 45% were seen once. The germline V gene encodes CDR1 SQVTM and CDR2 ANQGSEA. CDR3 size: 12 residues. V was shortened by 3 bases and J by 8 bases, with 13 bases between the two germline ends. Study-wide results and limits: Unsorted PBMCs prevented conclusive naive versus antigen-experienced comparison. More naive CD4+ cells and higher diversity were found in long-lived than in aged donors. While age rose, TCR beta diversity per million T cells dropped in a roughly linear way.

This TCR was sampled from a woman aged 18-29 years in good health. Input material: blood. The chain employs TRBV29-1 and TRBJ1-2; possible D gene TRBD1, 6 bases. CDR3 coding DNA: TGCAGCGTTGAGGGGACACCTGGGGGCTACACCTTC. It codes for CSVEGTPGGYTF.